Below, one T cell receptor beta chain is given with its context. Unique molecular identifiers were built into the TCRbeta library. TCRdb re-analysed the PCR reads in MiXCR, keeping a single row per CDR3 protein. The table shows hundreds of thousands of distinct CDR3 sequences, with 16% occurring only once. This record belongs to a study of T-cell reconstitution after alpha-beta-depleted transplantation in children. Sample: PBMCs from the stem cell graft donor, taken from the stem cell graft. The origin of this receptor is a human donor who donated a stem cell graft to a child with acute myeloid leukemia.

CDR3 in amino acids: CASSQADWRGAYNEQFF. The DNA of the CDR3 is TGTGCCAGCAGCCAAGCGGACTGGCGGGGGGCCTACAATGAGCAGTTCTTC. The chain carries TRBV3-1 and TRBJ2-1; 8 bases map to TRBD2. Per germline, CDR1 LGHDT and CDR2 YNNKEL (reference sequence). The trim removed 1 base at V and 2 bases at J, leaving 7 bases unmatched. This CDR3 contains 17 residues.